These T cell receptor beta chains were read from a single sample in a study of blood T cell repertoires in COVID-19. TCRdb keeps only in-frame clones here, not all; method: immunoSEQ multiplex PCR. The table records approximately 500,000 clones, around nine tenths of them present only once. Specimen: PBMCs or T cells enriched from blood (not recorded which). These receptors were taken from a woman aged 40-49 years who had recovered from COVID-19. CDR3s include the opening cysteine and the closing phenylalanine or tryptophan. A D gene is named only where the DNA matches it firmly. Clone size is stated in some rows and not others, as once, few, many or a class when expanded.

TRBD2 | NA | TRBJ2-7 | TRBV5-4 | TGTGCCAGCAGTCGGGTCCTAGCGGGAGGTTCTACCTACGAGCAGTACTTC | CASSRVLAGGSTYEQYF
NA | NA | TRBJ1-2 | TRBV2 | TGTGCCAGCAGTATTACAGGAGATGGCTACACCTTC | CASSITGDGYTF
NA | NA | TRBJ1-1 | TRBV14 | TGTGCCAGCAGCCTGAACAGGGAGTCGGCTGAAGCTTTCTTT | CASSLNRESAEAFF
NA | NA | TRBJ1-4 | TRBV6-5 | TGTGCCAGCGATCTTTCGGGCAGGGTTAAAGAAAAACTGTTTTTT | CASDLSGRVKEKLFF
TRBD2 | NA | TRBJ2-1 | TRBV5-6 | TGTGCCAGCAGCGGCGCCGGGACTAGCGGGAGGGCCCCCAGGTTCTTC | CASSGAGTSGRAPRFF
TRBD2 | NA | TRBJ2-7 | TRBV6-2/TRBV6-3 | TGTGCCAGCAGCAGACTAGCGACACGGCAGGAGCAGTACTTC | CASSRLATRQEQYF
TRBD1 | NA | TRBJ1-1 | TRBV6-5 | TGTGCCAGCAGCCCGACAGGGTTGACTGAAGCTTTCTTT | CASSPTGLTEAFF
NA | NA | TRBJ1-4 | TRBV5-5 | TGTGCCAGCAGCTTGGGAGGCCTAAATGAAAAACTGTTTTTT | CASSLGGLNEKLFF
TRBD1 | NA | TRBJ2-6 | TRBV2 | TGTGCCAGCACCCGGGACAGGGTGGGTGGGGCCAACGTCCTGACTTTC | CASTRDRVGGANVLTF
NA | NA | TRBJ2-3 | TRBV10-3 | TGTGCCATCACCGTGGGGGGAGTTACAGATACGCAGTATTTT | CAITVGGVTDTQYF
TRBD2 | NA | TRBJ2-3 | TRBV13 | TGTGCCAGCAGCTTAGGAGCGGGAGTGCTCTCAGATACGCAGTATTTT | CASSLGAGVLSDTQYF
NA | NA | TRBJ2-7 | TRBV5-1 | TGCGCCAGCACCCCTAGCGACAGTAACTCCTACGAGCAGTACTTC | CASTPSDSNSYEQYF
TRBD1 | NA | TRBJ2-7 | TRBV19 | TGTGCCAGTAGAATTGGACAGGGGGCCTACGAGCAGTACTTC | CASRIGQGAYEQYF
NA | few | TRBJ1-5 | TRBV7-2 | TGTGCCAGCAGCCGGACGGGAGAAAATCAGCCCCAGCATTTT | CASSRTGENQPQHF
NA | NA | TRBJ2-3 | TRBV11-3 | TGTGCCAGCAGATCTAGCACAGATACGCAGTATTTT | CASRSSTDTQYF
TRBD1 | NA | TRBJ1-6 | TRBV5-6 | TGTGCCAGCAGCTTGTGGACAGGGGGTAATTCACCCCTCCACTTT | CASSLWTGGNSPLHF
NA | NA | TRBJ2-1 | TRBV7-2 | TGTGCCAGCAGCCGGCCCAGCGCAAATGAGCAGTTCTTC | CASSRPSANEQFF
NA | once | TRBJ2-7 | TRBV27 | TGTGCCAGCAGTTTATCGGCCACGATCTCCTACGAGCAGTACTTC | CASSLSATISYEQYF
NA | NA | TRBJ1-3 | TRBV10-3 | TGTGCCATCAGTGAGTTCACAGGGCTAGGAAACACCATATATTTT | CAISEFTGLGNTIYF
NA | NA | TRBJ2-3 | TRBV7-9 | TGTGCCAGCAGCTTCTGGGGGCCGGAGAGCACAGATACGCAGTATTTT | CASSFWGPESTDTQYF
NA | NA | TRBJ2-1 | TRBV24-1 | TGTGCCACAGAGGATAGGATTTCAAATGAGCAGTTCTTC | CATEDRISNEQFF
NA | once | TRBJ2-5 | TRBV25-1 | TGTGCCAGCATGGCGAGGGGACAAGGGGAGACCCAGTACTTC | CASMARGQGETQYF
NA | NA | TRBJ2-2 | TRBV11-2 | TGTGCCAGCAGCTTAATCCGGGTTACGAACACCGGGGAGCTGTTTTTT | CASSLIRVTNTGELFF
NA | NA | TRBJ2-6 | TRBV21-1 | TGTGCCAGCAGCGATAAGACAGGGCCTGGGGCCAACGTCCTGACTTTC | CASSDKTGPGANVLTF
NA | NA | TRBJ1-1 | TRBV25-1 | TGTGCCAGCAGTGAATTTGACAGAATAGAAAGAAACACTGAAGCTTTCTTT | CASSEFDRIERNTEAFF
NA | NA | TRBJ2-7 | TRBV29-1 | TGCAGCGTAGGGGGAGGGTACTCCCCCCACGAGCAGTACTTC | CSVGGGYSPHEQYF
NA | NA | TRBJ1-2 | TRBV10-2 | TGCGCCAGCAGTGAGTCGAGTTATGGCTACACCTTC | CASSESSYGYTF
NA | once | TRBJ1-2 | TRBV18 | TGTGCCAGCTCTATACAGGGCGACTATGGCTACACCTTC | CASSIQGDYGYTF
NA | NA | TRBJ1-1 | TRBV19 | TGTGCCAGTAACCTTAGACAGGCGAACACTGAAGCTTTCTTT | CASNLRQANTEAFF
TRBD2 | NA | TRBJ2-7 | TRBV24-1 | TGTGCCACCAGGGCTTTTGGACTAGCGGGAGTTCAGGGAGAAGAGCAGTACTTC | CATRAFGLAGVQGEEQYF
NA | NA | TRBJ1-1 | TRBV7-2 | TGTGCCAGCAGCTTAGCCCTTCTCCTACAGGAAGCTTTCTTT | CASSLALLLQEAFF
NA | NA | TRBJ1-3 | TRBV5-4 | TGTGCCAGCAGCTCGACAGCGAGCTCTGGAAACACCATATATTTT | CASSSTASSGNTIYF
TRBD1 | NA | TRBJ1-2 | TRBV27 | TGTGCCAGCAGAGGGGGACAGGGGTTGAATGGCTACACCTTC | CASRGGQGLNGYTF
NA | NA | TRBJ1-2 | TRBV10-3 | TGTGCCATCACCAAGGAGGCAGACTATGGCTACACCTTC | CAITKEADYGYTF
NA | NA | TRBJ1-3 | TRBV7-9 | TGTGCCAGCAGCTTAGGACAGGCCACGAACACCATATATTTT | CASSLGQATNTIYF
NA | once | TRBJ2-5 | TRBV5-4 | TGTGCCAGCCGGTCCCAAGAGACCCAGTACTTC | CASRSQETQYF
NA | NA | TRBJ1-1 | TRBV12-3/TRBV12-4 | TGTGCCAGCAGTTTCGAGGGGAACACTGAAGCTTTCTTT | CASSFEGNTEAFF
NA | once | TRBJ1-1 | TRBV6-5 | TGTGCCAGCACCTCAGGGTGGGGGCGGGACACTGAAGCTTTCTTT | CASTSGWGRDTEAFF
NA | NA | TRBJ2-7 | TRBV4-3 | TGCGCCAGCAGCCAAGATATCGGACAGCTCTACGAGCAGTACTTC | CASSQDIGQLYEQYF
TRBD1 | NA | TRBJ2-7 | TRBV29-1 | TGCAGCGCCTCCGAGACAGGGGATAACGAGCAGTACTTC | CSASETGDNEQYF
NA | NA | TRBJ2-2 | TRBV10-1 | TGCGCCAGCAGTGAGTCGATGGGGGGCACCGGGGAGCTGTTTTTT | CASSESMGGTGELFF
NA | NA | TRBJ2-7 | TRBV3-1/TRBV3-2 | TGTGCCAGCAGCCACGCGGGTCCCTCCTACGAGCAGTACTTC | CASSHAGPSYEQYF